The rows below give T cell receptor beta chains drawn from one sample of a study of hypomethylating agent response in myelodysplastic syndrome. Profiled with immunoSEQ multiplex PCR; TCRdb holds only in-frame clones, not every one. The sample lists 2,800 or so clones; approximately 86% were seen once. The input for sequencing was bone marrow, taken before or after starting hypomethylating agent treatment for myelodysplastic syndrome (not recorded which). All receptors derive from a human donor with myelodysplastic syndrome. Each CDR3 is given with its conserved first and last residue. A D gene is named only where the DNA matches it firmly. Clone size is given for some rows only: seen once, a few or many times, or a class if the clone is expanded.

j_call d_call clone_size v_call cdr3_nt cdr3_aa
TRBJ1-5 TRBD1 - TRBV5-6 TGTGCCAGCAGCCTACAGGGGAACAATCAGCCCCAGCATTTT CASSLQGNNQPQHF
TRBJ1-4 TRBD1 - TRBV6-1 TGTGCCAGCAGTGAGGGTTCACAGGGGCACGAAAAACTGTTTTTT CASSEGSQGHEKLFF
TRBJ1-5 - once TRBV6-1 TGTGCCAGCAGTGAGTGGGGCGAGGATCAGCCCCAGCATTTT CASSEWGEDQPQHF
TRBJ2-7 - - TRBV29-1 TGCAGCGTTGAAACAGAGGACGAAGAGGGCTACGAGCAGTACTTC CSVETEDEEGYEQYF
TRBJ2-2 TRBD2 - TRBV5-5 TGTGCCAGCAGCTCACGACTAGCGGGAGGGCTCTCCGGGGAGCTGTTTTTT CASSSRLAGGLSGELFF
TRBJ2-1 TRBD2 - TRBV13 TGTGCCAGCAACAGCGGGAATCTCTACAATGAGCAGTTCTTC CASNSGNLYNEQFF
TRBJ2-2 - - TRBV5-4 TGTGCCAGCAGCTCTAACACCGGGGAGCTGTTTTTT CASSSNTGELFF
TRBJ2-6 - - TRBV27 TGTGCCAGCAGTTTAAGCTCTGGGGCCAACGTCCTGACTTTC CASSLSSGANVLTF
TRBJ1-1 - few TRBV27 TGTGCCAGCAGGCGGGACACTGAAGCTTTCTTT CASRRDTEAFF
TRBJ1-1 - - TRBV28 TGTGCCAGCGAAGTTACGTGGGGCACTGAAGCTTTCTTT CASEVTWGTEAFF
TRBJ1-3 - - TRBV5-5 TGTGCCAGCAGCTTCAGGGGTCTTTCTGGAAACACCATATATTTT CASSFRGLSGNTIYF
TRBJ1-2 TRBD1 - TRBV19 TGTGCCAGTAGTTGGACGGGACAGGGGAACTATGGCTACACCTTC CASSWTGQGNYGYTF
TRBJ2-7 TRBD1 - TRBV18 TGTGCCAGCTCCCGCGCCGGGACAGGGTCCAACGAGCAGTACTTC CASSRAGTGSNEQYF
TRBJ2-1 TRBD2 - TRBV19 TGTGCCAGTAGTAAGACTAGCGGAAACGTAAATGAGCAGTTCTTC CASSKTSGNVNEQFF
TRBJ2-6 - once TRBV9 TGTGCCAGCAGCGCCCGGGTCCCTCTCGTCCTGACTTTC CASSARVPLVLTF
TRBJ2-7 - - TRBV11-2 TGTGCCAGCAGCCTAGGGGGGGGCTCGACAGGGCCCGAGCAGTACTTC CASSLGGGSTGPEQYF